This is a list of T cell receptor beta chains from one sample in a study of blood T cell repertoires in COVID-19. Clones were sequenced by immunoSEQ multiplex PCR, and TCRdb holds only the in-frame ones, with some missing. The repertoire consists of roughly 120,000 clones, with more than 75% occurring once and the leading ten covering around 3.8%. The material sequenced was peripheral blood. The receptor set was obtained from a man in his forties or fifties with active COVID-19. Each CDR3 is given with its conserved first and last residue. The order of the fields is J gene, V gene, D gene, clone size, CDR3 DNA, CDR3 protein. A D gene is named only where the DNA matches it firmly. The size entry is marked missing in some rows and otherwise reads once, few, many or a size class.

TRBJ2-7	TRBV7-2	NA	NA	TGTGCCAGCAGCTTAATGGCATCCTACGAGCAGTACTTC	CASSLMASYEQYF
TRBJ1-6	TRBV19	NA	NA	TGTGCCAGTGGCCTCCCAACCTCACCCCTCCACTTT	CASGLPTSPLHF
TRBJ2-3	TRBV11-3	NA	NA	TGTGCCAGCAGCCAGGGAGGGGGGGGAGATACGCAGTATTTT	CASSQGGGGDTQYF
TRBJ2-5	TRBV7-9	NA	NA	TGTGCCAGCAGCTTCAAAGAGACCCAGTACTTC	CASSFKETQYF
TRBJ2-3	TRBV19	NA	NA	TGTGCCAGTCGCCAGGGGCGGGAGAGATTGAGCACAGATACGCAGTATTTT	CASRQGRERLSTDTQYF
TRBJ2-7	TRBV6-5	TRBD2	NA	TGTGCCAGCCGTAGGACTAGCGGCTACGAGCAGTACTTC	CASRRTSGYEQYF
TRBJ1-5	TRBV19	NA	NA	TGTGCCAGTAGTATAGGGGATCGGGGTAGCAATCAGCCCCAGCATTTT	CASSIGDRGSNQPQHF
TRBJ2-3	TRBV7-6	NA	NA	TGTGCCAGCAGCTTAGTTTCCGAAGCTGAAGTTACCTCTAGCACAGATACGCAGTATTTT	CASSLVSEAEVTSSTDTQYF
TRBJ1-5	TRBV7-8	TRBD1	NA	TGTGCCAGCAGGCCGTTTGGGACAGGGGGCGTCAATGGGCTTCAGCCCCAGCATTTT	CASRPFGTGGVNGLQPQHF
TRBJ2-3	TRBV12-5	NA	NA	TGTGCTAGTGGTTTGGGGGCCGTAGATACGCAGTATTTT	CASGLGAVDTQYF
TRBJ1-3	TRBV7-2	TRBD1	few	TGTGCCAGCAGCCTACGGACAGGAAAGTCTGGAAACACCATATATTTT	CASSLRTGKSGNTIYF
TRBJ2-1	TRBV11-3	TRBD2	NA	TGTGCCAGCAGCACTACTAGCGGGACGGACAATGAGCAGTTCTTC	CASSTTSGTDNEQFF
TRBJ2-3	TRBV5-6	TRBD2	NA	TGTGCCAGCACCACGGGGGGTACGCAGTATTTT	CASTTGGTQYF
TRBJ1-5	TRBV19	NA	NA	TGTGCCAGTAGTATAGGACAGCTCAATCAGCCCCAGCATTTT	CASSIGQLNQPQHF
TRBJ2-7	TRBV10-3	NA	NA	TGTGCCATGGCCGCGGGGACCATGAGCTCCTACGAGCAGTACTTC	CAMAAGTMSSYEQYF
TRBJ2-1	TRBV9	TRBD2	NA	TGTGCCAGCAGCGGGGAAAGCGGGAGGAGATATGAGCAGTTCTTC	CASSGESGRRYEQFF
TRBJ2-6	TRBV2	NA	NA	TGTGCCAGCAGTGTGAGGGCTGGGGCCAACGTCCTGACTTTC	CASSVRAGANVLTF
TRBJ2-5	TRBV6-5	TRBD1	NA	TGTGCCAGCAGGATAATATGGGACAGCGAAGAGACCCAGTACTTC	CASRIIWDSEETQYF